Here is one T cell receptor beta chain with its context. Antigen unknown. This table comes from immunoSEQ multiplex PCR, and its TCRdb copy is limited to in-frame clones, with some not included. The profile shows about 98,000 clones, about 86% of them singletons. V was pared by 2 bases and J by 7 bases, with 6 bases of the junction left unmatched. The germline gives CDR1 SGDLS, CDR2 YYNGEE. The CDR3 consists of 15 residues. The data belong to a study of T cell responses to AZD1222 COVID-19 vaccine. General study findings and limits: Spike-wide coverage was observed for vaccine-associated CD4 TCRs, with dominant responses at 160-218 and 743-854. Repertoires were sampled only after the peak T cell response. The study reported that nearly half of spike-specific TCRs target unmutated variant regions. White British ancestry dominated among donors, who included more females, and clonal diversity was possibly underestimated.

This receptor was identified in an adult in good health. Material: peripheral blood, obtained on day 0 of MenACWY control vaccination. The genes are TRBV9 and TRBJ1-6; TRBD1 aligns across 7 bases. The CDR3 DNA sequence: TGTGCCAGCAGCGTGGCAGGGGGAGAAAATTCACCCCTCCACTTT. It specifies CASSVAGGENSPLHF.